Listed here is a single T cell receptor (beta chain). This may arise from a read error, as a much more abundant clone is one base away. With V trimmed by 6 bases and J by 11 bases, 14 bases remained unmatched. The germline gives CDR1 DFQATT, CDR2 SNEGSKA (reference sequence). CDR3 length: 13 amino acids. This sample was included in a study of blood T cells in healthy people across ages. Isolation recovered at least 6.5 million PBMCs from every sample. The authors ran a second PCR of roughly 6 to 12 cycles using a sample-barcoded 5' primer and a J-beta primer mix. TCRdb independently ran MiXCR on the 5' RACE reads; one entry per CDR3 protein. Of 500,000 to 700,000 distinct CDR3 sequences in the sample, about 30% were seen once.

This TCR was sampled from a woman older than 75 in good health. The sample was blood. The chain joins TRBV20-1 to TRBJ2-5; 8 nucleotides agree with TRBD1. The CDR3 here is CSARTGSYNEQYF. In DNA form, the CDR3 reads TGCAGTGCCCGGACAGGGTCATACAATGAGCAGTACTTC.